This T cell receptor beta chain was found in a study of T-cell memory formation after mild COVID-19. Study information: TCR clusters largely stayed donor specific.

Study-wide findings and caveats: The main location of contracting CD4+ clones was CM and EM, and that of contracting CD8+ clones was EMRA. Clones that contracted from day 15 to 85 were balanced CD4/CD8, while later expanders leaned CD4+.

This CDR3 has 14 amino acids. Trimming stripped 6 bases from V and 4 bases from J, with 15 bases between. Germline V CDR1 and CDR2: SGHAT, FQNNGV. Constant-segment primers were used for 5'RACE, and the resulting TCR alpha and TCR beta cDNA libraries carried sample barcodes and UMIs. TCRdb independently ran MiXCR on the 5' RACE reads; one entry per CDR3 protein. Of more than 350,000 distinct CDR3 sequences listed, 16% are singletons. A word on this clonotype: Its antigen remains unidentified.

The chain recombines TRBV11-2 with TRBJ1-1; D might be TRBD1 (6 bases). The TCR sequence derives from a young man who had mild COVID-19 (a few samples of this study predate the infection). Cell type and time point are not known. Sequencing was carried out using PBMCs or a T cell subset sorted from them (not recorded which). The CDR3 DNA follows: TGTGCCAGCAGGACTTTGGGCAGGGGCACTGAAGCTTTCTTT. This sequence encodes CASRTLGRGTEAFF.